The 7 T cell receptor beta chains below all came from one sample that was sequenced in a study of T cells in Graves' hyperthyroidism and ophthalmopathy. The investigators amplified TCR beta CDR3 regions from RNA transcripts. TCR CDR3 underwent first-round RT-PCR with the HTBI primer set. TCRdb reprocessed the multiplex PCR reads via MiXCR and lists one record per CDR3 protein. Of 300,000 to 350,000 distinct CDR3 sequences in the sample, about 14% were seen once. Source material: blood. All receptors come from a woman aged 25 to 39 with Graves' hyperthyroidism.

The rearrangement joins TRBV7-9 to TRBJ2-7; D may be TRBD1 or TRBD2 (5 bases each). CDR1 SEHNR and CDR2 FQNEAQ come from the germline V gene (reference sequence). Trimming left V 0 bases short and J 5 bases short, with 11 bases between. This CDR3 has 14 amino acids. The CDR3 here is CASSLAGVRDEQYF. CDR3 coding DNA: TGTGCCAGCAGCTTAGCGGGGGTGAGGGACGAGCAGTACTTC.

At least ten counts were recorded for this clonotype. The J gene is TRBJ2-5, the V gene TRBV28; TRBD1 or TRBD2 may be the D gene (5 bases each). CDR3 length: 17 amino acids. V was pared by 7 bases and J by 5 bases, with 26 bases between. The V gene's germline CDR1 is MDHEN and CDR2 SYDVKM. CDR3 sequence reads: CASTLGVQGPRGETQYF. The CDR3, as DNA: TGTGCCAGCACCCTTGGGGTGCAGGGTCCGAGGGGTGAGACCCAGTACTTC.

CDR3 in DNA: TGTGCCACCAGTGATGGGGCCGGGAGGGCCTCCTACGAGCAGTACTTC. Translation: CATSDGAGRASYEQYF. This chain links TRBV24-1 with TRBJ2-7; TRBD2 matches 8 bases. Germline CDR1 KGHDR, CDR2 SFDVKD. The CDR3 is 16 amino acids. V lost 3 bases and J lost 0; bases outside the gene matches: 6.

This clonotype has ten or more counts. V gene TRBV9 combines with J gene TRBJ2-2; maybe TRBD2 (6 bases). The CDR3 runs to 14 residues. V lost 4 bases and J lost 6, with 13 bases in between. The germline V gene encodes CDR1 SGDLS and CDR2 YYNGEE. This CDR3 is CASSQSSGPGELFF. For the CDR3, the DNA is TGTGCCAGCAGCCAAAGTAGCGGACCCGGGGAGCTGTTTTTT.

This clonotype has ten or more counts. In DNA, the CDR3 is TGTGCCAGCAGTGCTCTACCGGCGGGAGGGCCTCACAATGAGCAGTTCTTC. It codes for CASSALPAGGPHNEQFF. The V call is TRBV2, the J call TRBJ2-1; TRBD2 aligns across 9 bases. This CDR3 has 17 residues. The V and J ends lost 4 bases and 5 bases, in that order; junction bases with no gene match: 12. Germline CDR1 reads SNHLY; CDR2 reads FYNNEI.

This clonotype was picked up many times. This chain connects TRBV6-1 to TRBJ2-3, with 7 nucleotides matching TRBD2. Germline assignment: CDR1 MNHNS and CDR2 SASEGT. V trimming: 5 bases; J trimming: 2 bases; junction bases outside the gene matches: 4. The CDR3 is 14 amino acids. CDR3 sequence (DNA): TGTGCCAGCAGTTTCACTAGCGACACAGATACGCAGTATTTT. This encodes CASSFTSDTDTQYF.

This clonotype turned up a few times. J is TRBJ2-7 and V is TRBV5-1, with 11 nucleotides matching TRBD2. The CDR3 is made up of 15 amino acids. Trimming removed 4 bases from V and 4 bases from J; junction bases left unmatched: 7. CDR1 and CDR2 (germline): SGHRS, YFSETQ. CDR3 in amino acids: CASSTGTSGAYEQYF. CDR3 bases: TGCGCCAGCAGCACCGGGACTAGCGGAGCTTACGAGCAGTACTTC.